Each of the 11 T cell receptor beta chains below was sequenced from the same sample in a study of CD8 T cells in ankylosing spondylitis. Using its own MiXCR run on the 5' RACE reads, TCRdb lists one record per CDR3 protein. The sample gives roughly 440,000 distinct CDR3 sequences, about 15% of which show up once; about 0.94% is in the top ten. No antigens are known for them. General study results and limits: In ankylosing spondylitis blood, a motif of roughly eight highly homologous TCR beta variants appeared characteristic.

The sequenced material came from blood, either unsorted or a sorted T cell fraction (not recorded which). Every receptor here comes from a male donor with ankylosing spondylitis.

This clonotype was found a few times. This chain links TRBV3-1 with TRBJ2-7; possibly TRBD1 for D (6 bases). The CDR3 loop spans 16 amino acids. The germline V gene encodes CDR1 LGHDT and CDR2 YNNKEL (reference sequence). Deletions cut 0 bases from V and 6 bases from J, with 18 bases between. The CDR3 DNA reads TGTGCCAGCAGCCAAGATAGTATGGGGGCCAGGACCGAGCAGTACTTC. This translates into CASSQDSMGARTEQYF.

This chain links TRBV5-1 with TRBJ2-2; D is uncertain. V lost 2 bases, J lost 0 bases, and 8 bases lay in between. CDR3 length equals 15 residues. The V gene's germline CDR1 is SGHRS and CDR2 YFSETQ. The CDR3 DNA reads TGCGCCAGCAGCTTAGAAACGGCGAACACCGGGGAGCTGTTTTTT. Amino acids: CASSLETANTGELFF.

The chain is built from TRBV7-9 and TRBJ2-5, with TRBD2 matching 8 bases. This CDR3 has 14 residues. Germline CDR1 is SEHNR and CDR2 is FQNEAQ (reference sequence). V lost 3 bases to trimming and J lost 5 bases; unmatched junction nucleotides: 5. CDR3 residues: CASSFTGGLETQYF. The CDR3, as DNA: TGTGCCAGCAGCTTCACGGGAGGGCTGGAGACCCAGTACTTC.

This chain uses TRBV28 with TRBJ2-1; 8 bases are a match to TRBD1. With V trimmed by 2 bases and J by 10 bases, 16 bases remained unmatched. CDR3 length: 17 residues. Per the germline V gene, CDR1 is MDHEN and CDR2 is SYDVKM. CDR3 coding DNA: TGTGCCAGCAGTTTAAGATTTTGGGACAGGTATGGAGTGGAGCAGTTCTTC. Protein sequence: CASSLRFWDRYGVEQFF.

The chain employs TRBV12-3 or TRBV12-4 and TRBJ1-5, with a tentative D call TRBD1 (6 bases). This CDR3 has 17 amino acids. V dropped 1 base and J dropped 7 bases, with 20 bases sitting between them. In nucleotides, the CDR3 is TGTGCCAGCAGTTTAGGGATGGGCCAGGGGCCCATGCAGCCCCAGCATTTT. Its translation is CASSLGMGQGPMQPQHF.

Notes on this clonotype: A much larger clone lies a single base off, so this may be a read error. The V gene is TRBV24-1, the J gene TRBJ2-5; D call uncertain. This CDR3 region has 13 residues. Germline assignment: CDR1 KGHDR and CDR2 SFDVKD. The CDR3 loop is CVTSEVWGGTQYF. The CDR3 DNA reads as TGTGTCACCAGTGAAGTTTGGGGTGGGACCCAGTACTTC.

V gene TRBV24-1 combines with J gene TRBJ2-7, with 8 bases matching TRBD1. With 2 bases clipped from V and 4 bases from J, the junction kept 9 bases outside the gene matches. The CDR3 is 16 amino acids. The germline V gene has CDR1 KGHDR and CDR2 SFDVKD. The CDR3 nucleotides are TGTGCCACCAGTGATTACAGGGGGTGTAAGGGTTACGAGCAGTACTTC. This gives the protein CATSDYRGCKGYEQYF.

This clonotype was observed a handful of times. The chain carries TRBV24-1 and TRBJ2-1; 11 bases map to TRBD2. The CDR3 is 20 amino acids. Germline CDR1 and CDR2: KGHDR and SFDVKD. J lost 0 bases, V lost 4 bases, and 13 bases had no gene match. The CDR3 reads CATSEPLAGGHRSSYNEQFF. The CDR3 nucleotides are TGTGCCACCAGTGAACCCCTAGCGGGAGGCCACAGGAGCTCCTACAATGAGCAGTTCTTC.

This sequence joins TRBV7-9 and TRBJ1-1, with unresolved D. This CDR3 is 15 amino acids long. Trimming took off 1 base at V and 1 base at J, with 10 bases between the two ends. From germline, CDR1 is SEHNR and CDR2 FQNEAQ (reference sequence). CDR3 nucleotides: TGTGCCAGCAGCTTAGGGGAGTCGTCGAACACTGAAGCTTTCTTT. It specifies CASSLGESSNTEAFF.

This clonotype was seen at least ten times. J is TRBJ2-1 and V is TRBV6-1, with TRBD1 matching over 9 bases. Germline V gene lookup returns CDR1 MNHNS and CDR2 SASEGT. The CDR3 has 16 amino acids. V lost 6 bases, J lost 2 bases, and 8 bases stayed unmatched. The CDR3 DNA reads TGTGCCAGCAGCCCTGGGACAGGGAAGACCTACAATGAGCAGTTCTTC. Amino acid sequence: CASSPGTGKTYNEQFF.

This clonotype was found a few times. The chain recombines TRBV11-2 with TRBJ2-5, with TRBD2 matching over 8 bases. Unmatched junction bases numbered 17, after V lost 3 bases and J lost 5 bases. Germline-derived CDR1 and CDR2 are SGHAT and FQNNGV. CDR3 length equals 18 residues. In DNA, the CDR3 is TGTGCCAGCAGCTTCCCCCTCGGGGCCGGGAGGGATAGGGAGACCCAGTACTTC. Translated: CASSFPLGAGRDRETQYF.